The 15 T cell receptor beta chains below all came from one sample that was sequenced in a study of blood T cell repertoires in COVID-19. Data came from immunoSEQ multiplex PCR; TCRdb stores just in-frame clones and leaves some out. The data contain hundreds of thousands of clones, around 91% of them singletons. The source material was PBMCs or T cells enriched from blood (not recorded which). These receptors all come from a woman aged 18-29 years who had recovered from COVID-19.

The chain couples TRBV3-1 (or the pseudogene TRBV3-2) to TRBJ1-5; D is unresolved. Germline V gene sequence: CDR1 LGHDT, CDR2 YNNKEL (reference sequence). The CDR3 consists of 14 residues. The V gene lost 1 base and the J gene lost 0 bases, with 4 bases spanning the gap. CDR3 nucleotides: TGTGCCAGCAGCCAAGTCCATAGCAATCAGCCCCAGCATTTT. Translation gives CASSQVHSNQPQHF.

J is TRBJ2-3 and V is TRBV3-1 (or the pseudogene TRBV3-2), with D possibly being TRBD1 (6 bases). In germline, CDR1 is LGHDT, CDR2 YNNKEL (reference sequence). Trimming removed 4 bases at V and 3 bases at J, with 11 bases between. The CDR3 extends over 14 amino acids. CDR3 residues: CASSLRQATDTQYF. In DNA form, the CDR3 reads TGTGCCAGCAGCCTTCGACAGGCTACAGATACGCAGTATTTT.

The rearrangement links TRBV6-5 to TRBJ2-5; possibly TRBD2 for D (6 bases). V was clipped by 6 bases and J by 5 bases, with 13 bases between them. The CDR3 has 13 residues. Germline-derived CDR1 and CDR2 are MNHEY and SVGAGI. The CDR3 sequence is CASRRRAGETQYF. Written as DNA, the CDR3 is TGTGCCAGCAGAAGGAGGGCAGGGGAGACCCAGTACTTC.

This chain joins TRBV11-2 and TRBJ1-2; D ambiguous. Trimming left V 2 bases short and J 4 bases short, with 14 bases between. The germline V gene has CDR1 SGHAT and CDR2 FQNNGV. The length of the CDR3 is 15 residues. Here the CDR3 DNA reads TGTGCCAGCAGCTTACTATCTGGGCAAGCCTATGGCTACACCTTC. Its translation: CASSLLSGQAYGYTF.

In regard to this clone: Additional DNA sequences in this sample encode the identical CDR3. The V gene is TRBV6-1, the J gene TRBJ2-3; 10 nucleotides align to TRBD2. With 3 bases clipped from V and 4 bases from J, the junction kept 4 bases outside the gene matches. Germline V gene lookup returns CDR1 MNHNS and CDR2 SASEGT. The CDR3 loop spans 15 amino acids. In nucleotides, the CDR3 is TGTGCCAGCAGTGAGATAGCGGGGGGTCCAGATACGCAGTATTTT. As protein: CASSEIAGGPDTQYF.

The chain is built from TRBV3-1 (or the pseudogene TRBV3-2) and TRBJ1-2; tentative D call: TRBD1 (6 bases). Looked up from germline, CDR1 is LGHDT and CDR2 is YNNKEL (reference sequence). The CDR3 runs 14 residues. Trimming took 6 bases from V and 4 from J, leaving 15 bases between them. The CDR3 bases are TGTGCCAGCAGTCAATTACAGGGTGGCTATGGCTACACCTTC. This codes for CASSQLQGGYGYTF.

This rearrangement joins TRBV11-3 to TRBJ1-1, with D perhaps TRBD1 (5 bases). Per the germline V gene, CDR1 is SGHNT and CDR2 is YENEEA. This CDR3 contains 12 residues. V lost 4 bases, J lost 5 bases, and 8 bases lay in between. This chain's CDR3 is CASSSGGTEAFF. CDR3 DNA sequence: TGTGCCAGCAGCTCCGGGGGGACTGAAGCTTTCTTT.

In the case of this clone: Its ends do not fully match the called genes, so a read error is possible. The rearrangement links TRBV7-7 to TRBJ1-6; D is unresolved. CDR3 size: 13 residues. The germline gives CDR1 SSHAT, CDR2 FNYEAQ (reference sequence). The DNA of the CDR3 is TGTGCTAGCAGCTTAACCGAGGAATCACCCCTCCACTTT. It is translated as CASSLTEESPLHF.

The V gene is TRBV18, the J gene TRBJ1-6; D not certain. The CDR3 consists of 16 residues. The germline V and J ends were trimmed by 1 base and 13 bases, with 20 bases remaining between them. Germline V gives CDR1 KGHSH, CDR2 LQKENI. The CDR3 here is CASSPQQDLTGAPLHF. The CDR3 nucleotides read TGTGCCAGCTCACCACAGCAGGACTTAACCGGAGCGCCCCTCCACTTT.

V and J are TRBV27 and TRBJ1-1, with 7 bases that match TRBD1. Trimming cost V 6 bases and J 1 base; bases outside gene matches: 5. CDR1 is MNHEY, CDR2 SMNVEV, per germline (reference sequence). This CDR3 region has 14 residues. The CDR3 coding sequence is TGTGCCAGCAGCCAGACAGGGACGAACACTGAAGCTTTCTTT. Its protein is CASSQTGTNTEAFF.

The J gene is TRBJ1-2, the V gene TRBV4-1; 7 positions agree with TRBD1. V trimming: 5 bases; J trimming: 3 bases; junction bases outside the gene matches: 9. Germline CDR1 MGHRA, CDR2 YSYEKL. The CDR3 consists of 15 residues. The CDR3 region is CASSSVEGADYGYTF. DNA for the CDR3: TGCGCCAGCAGCTCAGTCGAGGGGGCGGACTATGGCTACACCTTC.

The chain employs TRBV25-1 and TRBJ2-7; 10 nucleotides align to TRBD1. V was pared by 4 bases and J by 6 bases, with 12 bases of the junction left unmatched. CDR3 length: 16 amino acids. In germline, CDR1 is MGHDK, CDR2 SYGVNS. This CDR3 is CASSGTGGNSWSEQYF. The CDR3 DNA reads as TGTGCCAGCAGTGGGACAGGGGGGAATTCCTGGAGCGAGCAGTACTTC.

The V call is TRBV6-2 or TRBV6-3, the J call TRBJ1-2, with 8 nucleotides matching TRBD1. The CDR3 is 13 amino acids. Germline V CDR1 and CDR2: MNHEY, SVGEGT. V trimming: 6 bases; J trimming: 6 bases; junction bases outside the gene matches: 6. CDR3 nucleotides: TGTGCCAGCAGCTTAGGACAGGGTCATGGCTACACCTTC. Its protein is CASSLGQGHGYTF.

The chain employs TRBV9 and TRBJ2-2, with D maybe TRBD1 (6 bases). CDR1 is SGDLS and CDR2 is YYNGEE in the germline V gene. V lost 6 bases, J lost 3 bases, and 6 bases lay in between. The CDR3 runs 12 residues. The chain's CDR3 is CASNRDTGELFF. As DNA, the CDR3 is TGTGCCAGCAACAGGGACACCGGGGAGCTGTTTTTT.

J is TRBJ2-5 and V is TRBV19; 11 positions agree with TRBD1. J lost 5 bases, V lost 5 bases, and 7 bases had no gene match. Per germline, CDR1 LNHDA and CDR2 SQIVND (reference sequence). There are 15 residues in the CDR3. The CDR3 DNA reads TGTGCCAGTAGTTCCGGACAGGGGGCGAGGGAGACCCAGTACTTC. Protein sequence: CASSSGQGARETQYF.